The T cell receptor (beta chain) described here comes from a study of radiotherapy plus CTLA-4 blockade in lung cancer. General study results and limits: Early clonal dynamics of blood T cells, together with interferon-beta, were reported as the best response predictor. TCR clones from tumors expanded in blood after radiotherapy plus ipilimumab.

The study treated chemo-refractory metastatic non-small-cell lung cancer patients with focal radiation plus ipilimumab CTLA-4 blockade. The assay was immunoSEQ multiplex PCR, and TCRdb's table has in-frame clones only and misses some. This sample has around 110,000 clones, with about 83% found just once. Germline V gene lookup returns CDR1 MNHEY and CDR2 SMNVEV (reference sequence). The CDR3 runs to 17 residues. V gave up 4 bases and J gave up 2 bases, with 19 bases separating them. To note about this clone: The antigen remains undetermined.

The receptor was isolated from a human donor with non-small cell lung cancer that progressed on radiotherapy plus ipilimumab. Some clones in this sample may be carry-over from other donors' samples. The chain links TRBV27 to TRBJ2-3; D gene unclear. The input for sequencing was peripheral blood, taken from a patient treated with radiotherapy plus ipilimumab. The CDR3 DNA is TGTGCCAGCAGTTCGTACAGAGCGCTTCCCACCACAGATACGCAGTATTTT. It encodes CASSSYRALPTTDTQYF.